The 26 T cell receptor beta chains presented below share a single source sample, sequenced in a study of blood T cell repertoires in COVID-19. Assay: immunoSEQ multiplex PCR; the TCRdb copy retains only in-frame clones and omits some. Among around 380,000 clones listed, around 84% were seen once. The sample consisted of peripheral blood. These receptors all stem from a human donor with acute or convalescent COVID-19. The donor label of this sample is uncertain.

This chain links TRBV5-1 with TRBJ2-7; 7 positions match TRBD1. CDR3 length: 12 amino acids. V gave up 8 bases and J gave up 3 bases; unmatched junction bases: 5. Germline lookup yields CDR1 SGHRS and CDR2 YFSETQ. CDR3 loop: CASHQGVYEQYF. The CDR3 bases are TGCGCCAGTCATCAGGGGGTCTACGAGCAGTACTTC.

This sequence joins TRBV19 and TRBJ2-3; perhaps TRBD1 as D (5 bases). The CDR3 length is 16 residues. The germline V and J ends were trimmed by 6 bases and 2 bases, with 18 bases remaining between them. CDR1 and CDR2 (germline): LNHDA, SQIVND (reference sequence). CDR3 DNA: TGTGCCAGTAGGGCCCAGGGCAGTCACAACACAGATACGCAGTATTTT. Its translation: CASRAQGSHNTDTQYF.

The chain carries TRBV19 and TRBJ1-1; D is undetermined. The CDR3 loop spans 13 amino acids. Germline CDR1 reads LNHDA; CDR2 reads SQIVND (reference sequence). Trimming left V 9 bases short and J 1 base short, with 12 bases between. In nucleotides, the CDR3 is TGTGCCAGCAAACATCCAGGGAACACTGAAGCTTTCTTT. Translated, it gives CASKHPGNTEAFF.

This chain links TRBV5-1 with TRBJ1-6, with TRBD1 matching 8 bases. CDR1 is SGHRS and CDR2 is YFSETQ in the germline V gene. V shed 0 bases and J 7 bases; nucleotides not matched to a gene: 9. This CDR3 has 17 amino acids. CDR3 nucleotides: TGCGCCAGCAGCTTGGCCCCGGGACAGGTTACAAATTCACCCCTCCACTTT. Amino acid sequence: CASSLAPGQVTNSPLHF. Filled out from reference TRBV5-1 and TRBJ1-6, the complete variable domain reads KAGVTQTPRYLIKTRGQQVTLSCSPISGHRSVSWYQQTPGQGLQFLFEYFSETQRNKGNFPGRFSGRQFSNSRSEMNVSTLELGDSALYLCASSLAPGQVTNSPLHFGNGTRLTVT.

V is TRBV14 and J is TRBJ2-2; no reliable D call. The germline gives CDR1 SGHDN, CDR2 FVKESK. The CDR3 has 13 amino acids. The ends were cut back, 4 bases at V and 6 bases at J, with 9 bases in the middle. The CDR3 region is CASSLIVAGELFF. The CDR3 DNA is TGTGCCAGCAGCCTCATTGTAGCCGGGGAGCTGTTTTTT.

This clone was seen more than once but under ten times. The rearrangement links TRBV18 to TRBJ2-1; D not certain. CDR1 and CDR2 from the germline V gene are KGHSH and LQKENI. The CDR3 loop spans 17 amino acids. Trimming took off 1 base at V and 0 bases at J, with 13 bases between the two ends. The CDR3 nucleotides are TGTGCCAGCTCACCACGTGTCGGTGATAGCTCCTACAATGAGCAGTTCTTC. Translation gives CASSPRVGDSSYNEQFF.

In this sample, this clone turned up once. V is TRBV18 and J is TRBJ1-4; no reliable D call. The CDR3 runs to 13 residues. Germline V gene lookup returns CDR1 KGHSH and CDR2 LQKENI. V lost 6 bases, J lost 5 bases, and 10 bases lay in between. Here the CDR3 reads CASSHDINEKLFF. Written as DNA, the CDR3 is TGTGCCAGCTCCCACGACATAAATGAAAAACTGTTTTTT. The full variable domain, in which reference TRBV18 and TRBJ1-4 provide the parts outside the CDR3, is NAGVMQNPRHLVRRRGQEARLRCSPMKGHSHVYWYRQLPEEGLKFMVYLQKENIIDESGMPKERFSAEFPKEGPSILRIQQVVRGDSAAYFCASSHDINEKLFFGSGTQLSVL.

The chain carries TRBV2 and TRBJ1-6; 7 bases map to TRBD1. After removal of 6 bases from V and 6 bases from J, the junction contained 8 bases not matched to a gene. The CDR3 totals 15 residues. CDR1 and CDR2 (germline): SNHLY, FYNNEI. The DNA for the CDR3 is TGTGCCAGCAGCGAATCGACAGGGCGTAATTCACCCCTCCACTTT. Its protein is CASSESTGRNSPLHF.

This clone was picked up a small number of times. The chain combines TRBV6-4 with TRBJ1-6; TRBD1 matches at 8 bases. This CDR3 comprises 14 residues. Germline V gene data show CDR1 as MRHNA and CDR2 as SNTAGT. V shed 6 bases and J 4 bases; nucleotides not matched to a gene: 2. In DNA form, the CDR3 reads TGTGCCAGCAGCCGACAGGGGTATAATTCACCCCTCCACTTT. It yields the protein CASSRQGYNSPLHF.

In this sample, this clone turned up once. V gene TRBV19 combines with J gene TRBJ1-1; no firm D call. V was trimmed by 6 bases and J by 7 bases, leaving 18 bases between them. The germline V gene has CDR1 LNHDA and CDR2 SQIVND (reference sequence). The CDR3 is 14 amino acids. This CDR3 reads CASRGRGSSFEAFF. CDR3 coding DNA: TGTGCCAGTAGGGGGAGAGGGTCCTCCTTTGAAGCTTTCTTT.

The rearrangement joins TRBV5-1 to TRBJ1-1, with TRBD1 identical over 10 bases. The CDR3 loop spans 16 amino acids. Germline trimming cut 0 bases from V and 11 bases from J; bases unmatched to any gene: 13. CDR1 and CDR2 from the germline V gene are SGHRS and YFSETQ. The CDR3 DNA reads TGCGCCAGCAGCTTGGGGGGATTTAGACAGGGGGCGCAGGCTTTCTTT. Translated: CASSLGGFRQGAQAFF.

The chain links TRBV5-6 to TRBJ1-2; D not resolved. Germline-derived CDR1 and CDR2 are SGHDT and YYEEEE. The length of the CDR3 is 15 residues. The V and J ends lost 2 bases and 0 bases respectively, with 11 bases between them. The CDR3 here is CASSFLGRANYGYTF. The CDR3 nucleotides read TGTGCCAGCAGCTTTTTAGGGAGAGCTAACTATGGCTACACCTTC.

About this clone itself: Other nucleotide sequences in the sample specify the same CDR3. The chain is built from TRBV15 and TRBJ2-5, with 7 positions matching TRBD1. The CDR3 spans 14 residues. Germline-derived CDR1 and CDR2 are LNHNV and YYDKDF (reference sequence). The ends lost 1 base at V and 1 base at J; junction bases unmatched: 0. In DNA form, the CDR3 reads TGTGCCACCAGCAGAGGGGACAGCCAAGAGACCCAGTACTTC. Amino acids: CATSRGDSQETQYF.

This rearrangement joins TRBV19 to TRBJ1-1, with D maybe TRBD1 (5 bases). Germline CDR1 LNHDA, CDR2 SQIVND (reference sequence). The V end lost 8 bases, the J end lost 0 bases, and 16 bases lay between the germline ends. This CDR3 contains 15 residues. The DNA of the CDR3 is TGTGCCAGTTCTCCGTGGGGCAGGATGAACACTGAAGCTTTCTTT. Translation: CASSPWGRMNTEAFF.

This clone has only a few counts. The chain carries TRBV13 and TRBJ2-1, with a tentative D call TRBD1 (6 bases). Looked up from germline, CDR1 is PRHDT and CDR2 is FYEKMQ (reference sequence). CDR3 size: 17 residues. V lost 5 bases and J 0 bases, leaving 17 bases between the germline ends. CDR3 coding DNA: TGTGCCAGCAGCGGGAAGACAGGTGTACGCTCCTACAATGAGCAGTTCTTC. It is translated as CASSGKTGVRSYNEQFF.

The V call is TRBV7-9, the J call TRBJ1-4; D perhaps matches TRBD1 (6 bases). The CDR3 sequence is 16 residues long. V gave up 6 bases and J gave up 0 bases, with 14 bases separating them. The germline gives CDR1 SEHNR, CDR2 FQNEAQ (reference sequence). CDR3 bases: TGTGCCAGCAGATCTGGACAGCTACCAACTAATGAAAAACTGTTTTTT. Translating gives CASRSGQLPTNEKLFF.

The chain recombines TRBV6-6 with TRBJ2-6; a possible D gene is TRBD2 (5 bases). The CDR3 has 16 amino acids. Germline-derived CDR1 and CDR2 are MNHNY and SVGAGI (reference sequence). V dropped 7 bases and J dropped 3 bases, with 16 bases sitting between them. The DNA for the CDR3 is TGTGCCAGCACCACCCGGGCGGGCCTTGGGGCCAACGTCCTGACTTTC. Translating it yields CASTTRAGLGANVLTF.

The chain is built from TRBV6-2 or TRBV6-3 and TRBJ2-1, with D perhaps TRBD1 (5 bases). The CDR3 loop spans 14 amino acids. Germline V gene lookup returns CDR1 MNHEY and CDR2 SVGEGT. V lost 4 bases and J lost 0, with 7 bases in between. CDR3 protein: CASSSTVSYNEQFF. DNA for the CDR3: TGTGCCAGCAGTTCGACAGTCTCCTACAATGAGCAGTTCTTC.

The table lists this clone with a few counts. V usage is TRBV25-1 and J usage is TRBJ1-3; no reliable D call. The V gene lost 6 bases and the J gene lost 0 bases, with 6 bases spanning the gap. The CDR3 is 13 amino acids. Germline V gene lookup returns CDR1 MGHDK and CDR2 SYGVNS. CDR3 in DNA: TGTGCCAGCAGACCCGGCTCTGGAAACACCATATATTTT. This sequence encodes CASRPGSGNTIYF. Drawing the rest from reference TRBV25-1 and TRBJ1-3, the complete variable domain is EADIYQTPRYLVIGTGKKITLECSQTMGHDKMYWYQQDPGMELHLIHYSYGVNSTEKGDLSSESTVSRIRTEHFPLTLESARPSHTSQYLCASRPGSGNTIYFGEGSWLTVV.

The V gene is TRBV2, the J gene TRBJ2-4; perhaps TRBD1 as D (6 bases). CDR3 size: 14 residues. The V gene lost 8 bases and the J gene lost 5 bases, with 16 bases spanning the gap. Germline-derived CDR1 and CDR2 are SNHLY and FYNNEI. The CDR3 bases are TGTGCCAGCGTGGGACAAGAATCCCAAAACATTCAGTACTTC. As protein: CASVGQESQNIQYF.

The rearrangement links TRBV5-1 to TRBJ1-1; tentative D call: TRBD1 (6 bases). Between the trimmed V and J ends, which lost 5 bases and 7 bases, there was a span of 9 bases. Germline assignment: CDR1 SGHRS and CDR2 YFSETQ. The CDR3 sequence is 11 residues long. The CDR3 coding sequence is TGCGCCAGCAGAGGGGGGGATGAAGCTTTCTTT. Its translation: CASRGGDEAFF.

This chain joins TRBV30 and TRBJ2-5, with D hard to call. Trimming took off 0 bases at V and 5 bases at J, with 13 bases between the two ends. Germline loops: CDR1 GTSNPN, CDR2 SVGIG (reference sequence). The CDR3 extends over 14 amino acids. The CDR3 reads CAWSVYGFGETQYF. The CDR3 nucleotides read TGTGCCTGGAGTGTTTACGGGTTTGGGGAGACCCAGTACTTC.

V is TRBV28 and J is TRBJ2-3; D remains unclear. Trimming shortened V by 3 bases and J by 6 bases, and 13 bases separated the two germline ends. The CDR3 is 14 amino acids. Germline values: CDR1 MDHEN, CDR2 SYDVKM. CDR3 sequence reads: CASSLTLRADTQYF. DNA for the CDR3: TGTGCCAGCAGTTTGACTCTCCGAGCTGATACGCAGTATTTT.

The CDR3 loop is CASRLAGPYNEQFF. CDR3 in DNA: TGTGCCAGCAGACTAGCGGGGCCCTACAATGAGCAGTTCTTC. The chain has TRBV3-1 (or the pseudogene TRBV3-2) and TRBJ2-1, with 10 nucleotides matching TRBD2. V dropped 6 bases and J dropped 2; count of bases not matched to a gene: 1. The CDR3 covers 14 residues. CDR1 LGHDT and CDR2 YNNKEL come from the germline V gene (reference sequence).

This rearrangement joins TRBV13 to TRBJ1-1; D is undetermined. The germline V and J ends were trimmed by 0 bases and 4 bases, with 12 bases remaining between them. The V gene's germline CDR1 is PRHDT and CDR2 FYEKMQ (reference sequence). The CDR3 extends over 15 amino acids. DNA for the CDR3: TGTGCCAGCAGCTTAGGCCGGGGATGGGTCACTGAAGCTTTCTTT. Encoded protein: CASSLGRGWVTEAFF.

V usage is TRBV2 and J usage is TRBJ2-7; 9 bases are a match to TRBD1. This CDR3 has 15 amino acids. CDR1 SNHLY and CDR2 FYNNEI come from the germline V gene. V lost 2 bases and J lost 3; bases outside the gene matches: 5. This chain's CDR3 is CASSEWGQGRYEQYF. Here the CDR3 DNA reads TGTGCCAGCAGTGAATGGGGACAGGGACGCTACGAGCAGTACTTC.